The entry below describes one T cell receptor beta chain. From germline, CDR1 is MNHEY and CDR2 SVGAGI. V shed 7 bases and J 6 bases; nucleotides not matched to a gene: 13. This CDR3 comprises 15 residues. This entry belongs to a study of blood T cell repertoires in COVID-19. The data were produced by immunoSEQ multiplex PCR, yet TCRdb's version contains in-frame clones alone and is incomplete. The sample consists of 200,000 to 250,000 clones, 83% of them appearing once. Material for sequencing was peripheral blood. V is TRBV6-5 and J is TRBJ1-1; the match to TRBD1 covers 8 bases. The source is a woman in her thirties with COVID-19, enrolled during active disease. CDR3: CASKTRTVGQAEAFF. In DNA form, the CDR3 reads TGTGCCAGCAAGACCCGAACGGTGGGACAGGCTGAAGCTTTCTTT.